This T cell receptor (beta chain) originates from a study of blood T cells in healthy people across ages. This CDR3 has 14 amino acids. The V gene lost 3 bases and the J gene lost 4 bases, with 7 bases spanning the gap. CDR1 is LGHNA and CDR2 is YSLEER in the germline V gene. The people who gave samples were healthy Caucasians from Russia, aged roughly 6 to 95. For the second PCR, which ran for roughly 6 to 12 cycles, a sample-barcoded 5' primer and a J-beta primer mix were used. From the 5' RACE reads, TCRdb called clonotypes with MiXCR, one entry per CDR3 protein. This sample has roughly 2 million distinct CDR3 sequences, with just under 50% found just once.

The receptor was derived from a woman in her thirties or forties in good health. The sequencing sample was made of blood. The J gene is TRBJ2-6, the V gene TRBV4-3; D not certain. CDR3 residues: CASSHRSGANVLTF. Here the CDR3 DNA reads TGCGCCAGCAGCCATCGATCCGGGGCCAACGTCCTGACTTTC.